The sequence of this TCR beta chain was determined in a study of regulatory T cells in long-lasting Graves disease. Whole-study results and caveats: Peripheral blood was the sole material, not thyroid tissue. Persistent Graves' cases showed lower TCR diversity than newly diagnosed cases. Segments TRBV28, TRBJ1-2 and TRBJ2-5 showed preferential usage in persistent disease. Those with persistent disease had in common more public clonotypes (around 2,700) than new patients (approximately 920).

There are a few counts of this clonotype. Antigen unknown. Noted time point: persistent/refractory GD, antithyroid drugs over 5 years with positive TRAb. With RNA extracted from PBMCs as input, the TCR library was made. The authors built TCR beta libraries using iRepertoire HTBI primers and Arm-PCR of CDR3 regions. Using its own MiXCR run on the multiplex PCR reads, TCRdb lists one record per CDR3 protein. This table has roughly 500,000 distinct CDR3 sequences, about 22% appearing once. This CDR3 spans 20 amino acids. CDR1 and CDR2 (germline): MDHEN, SYDVKM. Here the sequenced sample was peripheral blood mononuclear cells (PBMCs), taken when the disease was refractory, from a patient treated with antithyroid drugs. This clonotype originated in a female donor with Graves disease. The chain employs TRBV28 and TRBJ2-7; 8 bases are a match to TRBD2. The J call is doubtful: the DNA matches TRBJ2-1 better. The DNA for the CDR3 is TGTGCCAGCAGTTTCGGGTCGGGTACCTTAGCGGGACTTCGCCTCGGTGAGCAGTTCTTC. Residues: CASSFGSGTLAGLRLGEQFF.